The next 16 T cell receptor beta chains were all read from a single sample in a study of T cell repertoires in cytomegalovirus infection. Their antigens are not known. TCRdb re-analysed the reads in MiXCR, keeping a single row per CDR3 protein. The profile shows 140,000 to 150,000 distinct CDR3 sequences, over 25% of them singletons. This material consisted of CD8+ T cells from cultured PBMCs, taken from culture after CMV antigen stimulation. These receptors all stem from a human donor in good health (CMV status not recorded). Some clones in this sample may be carry-over from other donors' samples.

This chain links TRBV14 with TRBJ2-1; D is ambiguous. The CDR3 contains 13 residues. V was shortened by 2 bases and J by 4 bases, with 6 bases between the two germline ends. From germline, CDR1 is SGHDN and CDR2 FVKESK. The CDR3 is CASSQTEYNEQFF. In DNA, the CDR3 is TGTGCCAGCAGCCAAACAGAATACAATGAGCAGTTCTTC.

This clonotype turned up a few times. The J gene is TRBJ1-6, the V gene TRBV7-9; no clear D. This CDR3 contains 15 residues. Germline CDR1 reads SEHNR; CDR2 reads FQNEAQ (reference sequence). Trimming took off 7 bases at V and 3 bases at J, with 13 bases between the two ends. The CDR3 sequence: CASTPVTGYNSPLHF. The CDR3 DNA sequence: TGTGCCAGCACCCCGGTGACTGGCTATAATTCACCCCTCCACTTT.

As DNA, the CDR3 is TGTGCCAGCAGCCAAGCCCCGGGGACTGCTAGTGGAAACACCATATATTTT. Translating it yields CASSQAPGTASGNTIYF. The V and J genes are TRBV4-2 and TRBJ1-3, with D possibly matching TRBD1 (5 bases). The CDR3 is 17 amino acids. The V end was cut by 1 base, the J end by 3 bases, with 16 bases between. Germline V lookup: CDR1 LGHNA, CDR2 YNFKEQ.

The chain links TRBV14 to TRBJ1-2, with 12 bases that match TRBD1. V trimming: 0 bases; J trimming: 7 bases; junction bases outside the gene matches: 6. CDR1 and CDR2 from the germline V gene are SGHDN and FVKESK. CDR3 size: 16 residues. The DNA of the CDR3 is TGTGCCAGCAGCCAAGATCTGTGGGGACAGGGGGCTGGCTACACCTTC. Translated, it gives CASSQDLWGQGAGYTF. Combining the CDR3 with reference TRBV14 and TRBJ1-2 gives the whole variable domain EAGVTQFPSHSVIEKGQTVTLRCDPISGHDNLYWYRRVMGKEIKFLLHFVKESKQDESGMPNNRFLAERTGGTYSTLKVQPAELEDSGVYFCASSQDLWGQGAGYTFGSGTRLTVV.

This rearrangement joins TRBV7-8 to TRBJ2-5; D remains ambiguous. Germline V gene data show CDR1 as SGHVS and CDR2 as FQNEAQ. V lost 1 base and J lost 5, with 5 bases in between. This CDR3 is 12 amino acids long. The CDR3 here is CASSLGLETQYF. The CDR3 DNA follows: TGTGCCAGCAGCTTAGGTCTGGAGACCCAGTACTTC.

The chain recombines TRBV28 with TRBJ2-3, with TRBD2 as a possible D gene (5 bases). With 2 bases removed from V and 2 bases from J, the gap between germline ends came to 11 bases. There are 15 residues in the CDR3. Germline-derived CDR1 and CDR2 are MDHEN and SYDVKM. For the CDR3, the DNA is TGTGCCAGCAGTTTAACCCCCGGGGACACAGATACGCAGTATTTT. Translated, it gives CASSLTPGDTDTQYF.

The table lists this clonotype with many counts. V usage is TRBV6-5 and J usage is TRBJ2-3; D gene unclear. Germline V gene lookup returns CDR1 MNHEY and CDR2 SVGAGI. V gave up 0 bases and J gave up 0 bases, with 7 bases separating them. The CDR3 spans 15 residues. The CDR3 loop reads CASSYSQASTDTQYF. CDR3 bases: TGTGCCAGCAGTTACTCGCAGGCTAGCACAGATACGCAGTATTTT.

This chain connects TRBV6-6 to TRBJ2-1; perhaps TRBD1 as D (6 bases). Per the germline V gene, CDR1 is MNHNY and CDR2 is SVGAGI (reference sequence). The length of the CDR3 is 17 residues. The ends were cut back, 4 bases at V and 0 bases at J, with 16 bases in the middle. The CDR3, as DNA: TGTGCCAGCAGTTTCACCGACACAGGGAGCTCCTACAATGAGCAGTTCTTC. It codes for CASSFTDTGSSYNEQFF.

This sequence joins TRBV12-3 or TRBV12-4 and TRBJ2-5; 9 positions match TRBD1. The length of the CDR3 is 15 residues. The V and J ends lost 5 bases and 5 bases, in that order; junction bases with no gene match: 9. CDR3 residues: CASSLGTGLSETQYF. The CDR3 DNA reads as TGTGCCAGCAGTCTCGGGACAGGGTTGAGTGAGACCCAGTACTTC.

The chain couples TRBV12-3 or TRBV12-4 to TRBJ2-1, with a tentative D call TRBD1 (6 bases). The CDR3 contains 17 residues. The V and J ends lost 4 bases and 2 bases respectively, with 18 bases between them. In DNA, the CDR3 is TGTGCCAGCAGTTCAGGGGCCCCTCCCGGAGCCTACAATGAGCAGTTCTTC. It yields the protein CASSSGAPPGAYNEQFF.

The chain uses TRBV5-1 and TRBJ1-5, with D tentatively TRBD1 (5 bases). CDR1 SGHRS and CDR2 YFSETQ come from the germline V gene. The CDR3 sequence is 13 residues long. Between the trimmed V and J ends, which lost 0 bases and 6 bases, there was a span of 7 bases. This CDR3 is CASSLDGTQPQHF. The CDR3 DNA reads TGCGCCAGCAGCTTGGACGGGACTCAGCCCCAGCATTTT.

The chain employs TRBV10-3 and TRBJ2-1; D uncertain. V lost 0 bases and J lost 0, with 6 bases in between. The CDR3 spans 15 residues. CDR1 is ENHRY, CDR2 SYGVKD, per germline. In DNA form, the CDR3 reads TGTGCCATCAGTGAGTCTCAGAGCTCCTACAATGAGCAGTTCTTC. The encoded protein is CAISESQSSYNEQFF.

The genes are TRBV6-5 and TRBJ2-7; D uncertain. The V and J ends lost 6 bases and 4 bases respectively, with 10 bases between them. This CDR3 is built from 12 residues. Germline CDR1 reads MNHEY; CDR2 reads SVGAGI. Here the CDR3 reads CASSADLYEQYF. The CDR3 DNA follows: TGTGCCAGCAGCGCGGATTTGTACGAGCAGTACTTC.

In its sample, this clonotype was seen many times. The V call is TRBV9, the J call TRBJ2-7; a weak D match, TRBD1 (6 bases). Per the germline V gene, CDR1 is SGDLS and CDR2 is YYNGEE. Trimming left V 3 bases short and J 0 bases short, with 13 bases between. This CDR3 region has 15 residues. The CDR3 spells CASSAAGTYSYEQYF. The CDR3 DNA sequence: TGTGCCAGCAGCGCGGCCGGGACATACTCCTACGAGCAGTACTTC.

This clonotype was seen repeatedly, ten times or more. This chain joins TRBV7-2 and TRBJ1-2, with D possibly being TRBD1 (5 bases). Trimming cost V 4 bases and J 2 bases, with 11 bases left between them. The CDR3 totals 14 residues. Germline V gene lookup returns CDR1 SGHTA and CDR2 FQGNSA. The CDR3 DNA reads TGTGCCAGCAGCTCCCCTACAGGAAACTATGGCTACACCTTC. Its translation: CASSSPTGNYGYTF.

This chain uses TRBV7-9 with TRBJ2-2; TRBD1 is a possible D gene (6 bases). The CDR3 covers 16 residues. Germline lookup yields CDR1 SEHNR and CDR2 FQNEAQ (reference sequence). V lost 5 bases and J lost 1, with 14 bases in between. CDR3: CASSHTKGVNTGELFF. DNA for the CDR3: TGTGCCAGCAGCCACACAAAGGGGGTGAACACCGGGGAGCTGTTTTTT.